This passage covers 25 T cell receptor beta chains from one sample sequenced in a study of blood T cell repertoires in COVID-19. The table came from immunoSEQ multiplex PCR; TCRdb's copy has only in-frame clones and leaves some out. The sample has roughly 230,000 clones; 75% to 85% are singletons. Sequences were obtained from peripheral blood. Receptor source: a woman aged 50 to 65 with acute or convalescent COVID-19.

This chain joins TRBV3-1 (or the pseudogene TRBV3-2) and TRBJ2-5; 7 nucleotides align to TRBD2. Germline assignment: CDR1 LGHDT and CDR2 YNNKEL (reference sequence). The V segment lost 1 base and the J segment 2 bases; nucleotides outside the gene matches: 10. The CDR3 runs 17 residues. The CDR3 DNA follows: TGTGCCAGCAGCCAAGTCCCCAGGCAGGGACTACAAGAGACCCAGTACTTC. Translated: CASSQVPRQGLQETQYF.

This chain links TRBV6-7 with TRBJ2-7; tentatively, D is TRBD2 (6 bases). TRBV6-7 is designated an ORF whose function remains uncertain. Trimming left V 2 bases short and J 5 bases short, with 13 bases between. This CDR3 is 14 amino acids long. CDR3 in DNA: TGTGCCAGCAGTTACCGGGGACTTCTAGACGAGCAGTACTTC. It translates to CASSYRGLLDEQYF.

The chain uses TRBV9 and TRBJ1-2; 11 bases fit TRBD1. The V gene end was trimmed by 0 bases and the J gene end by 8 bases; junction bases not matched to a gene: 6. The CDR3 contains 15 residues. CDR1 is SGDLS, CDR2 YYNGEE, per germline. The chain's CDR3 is CASSVEAGQGGGYTF. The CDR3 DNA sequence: TGTGCCAGCAGCGTAGAGGCGGGACAGGGGGGAGGCTACACCTTC.

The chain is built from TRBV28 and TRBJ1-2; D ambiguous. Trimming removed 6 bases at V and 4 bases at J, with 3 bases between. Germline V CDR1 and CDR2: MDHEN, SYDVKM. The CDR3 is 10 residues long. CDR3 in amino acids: CASSSYGYTF. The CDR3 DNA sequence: TGTGCCAGCAGCTCCTATGGCTACACCTTC.

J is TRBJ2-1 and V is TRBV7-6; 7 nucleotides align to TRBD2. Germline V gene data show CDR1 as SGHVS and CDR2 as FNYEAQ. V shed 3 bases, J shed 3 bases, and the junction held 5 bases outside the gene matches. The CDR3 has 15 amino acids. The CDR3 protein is CASSLGGVRYNEQFF. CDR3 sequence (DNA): TGTGCCAGCAGCTTGGGGGGGGTCCGCTACAATGAGCAGTTCTTC.

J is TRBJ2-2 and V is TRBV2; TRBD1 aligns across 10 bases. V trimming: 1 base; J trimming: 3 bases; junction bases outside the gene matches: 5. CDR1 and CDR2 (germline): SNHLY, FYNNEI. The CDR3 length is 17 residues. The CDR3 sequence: CASSEVAGTGDTGELFF. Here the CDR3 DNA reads TGTGCCAGCAGTGAAGTGGCCGGGACAGGGGACACCGGGGAGCTGTTTTTT. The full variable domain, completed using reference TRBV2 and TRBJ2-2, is EPEVTQTPSHQVTQMGQEVILRCVPISNHLYFYWYRQILGQKVEFLVSFYNNEISEKSEIFDDQFSVERPDGSNFTLKIRSTKLEDSAMYFCASSEVAGTGDTGELFFGEGSRLTVL.

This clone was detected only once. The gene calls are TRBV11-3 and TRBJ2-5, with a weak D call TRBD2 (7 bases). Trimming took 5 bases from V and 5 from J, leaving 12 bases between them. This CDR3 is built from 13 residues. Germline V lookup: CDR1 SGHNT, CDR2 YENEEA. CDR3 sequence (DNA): TGTGCCAGCAGCCTGGAGGGGGGGGAGACCCAGTACTTC. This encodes CASSLEGGETQYF.

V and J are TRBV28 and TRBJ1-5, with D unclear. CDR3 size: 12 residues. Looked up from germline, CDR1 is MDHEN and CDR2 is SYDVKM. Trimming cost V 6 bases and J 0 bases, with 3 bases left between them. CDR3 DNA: TGTGCCAGCAGACTTAGCAATCAGCCCCAGCATTTT. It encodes CASRLSNQPQHF.

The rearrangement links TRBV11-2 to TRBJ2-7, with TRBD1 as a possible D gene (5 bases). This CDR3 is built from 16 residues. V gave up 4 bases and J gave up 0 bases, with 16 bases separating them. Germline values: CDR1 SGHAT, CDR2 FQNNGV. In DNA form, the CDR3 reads TGTGCCAGCAGCTCCGCAAGGGGTGTCGGCTCCTACGAGCAGTACTTC. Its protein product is CASSSARGVGSYEQYF.

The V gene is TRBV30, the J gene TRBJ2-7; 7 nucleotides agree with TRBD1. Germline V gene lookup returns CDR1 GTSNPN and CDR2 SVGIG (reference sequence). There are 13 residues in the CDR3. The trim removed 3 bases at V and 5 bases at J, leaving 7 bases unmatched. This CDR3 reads CAWRNRGFHEQYF. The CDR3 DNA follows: TGTGCCTGGAGGAACAGGGGTTTCCACGAGCAGTACTTC.

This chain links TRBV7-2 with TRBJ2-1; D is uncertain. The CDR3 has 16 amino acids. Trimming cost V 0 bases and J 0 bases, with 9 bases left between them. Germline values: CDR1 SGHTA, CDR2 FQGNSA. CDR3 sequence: CASSLAREFSYNEQFF. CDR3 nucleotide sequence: TGTGCCAGCAGCTTAGCTCGTGAGTTCTCCTACAATGAGCAGTTCTTC. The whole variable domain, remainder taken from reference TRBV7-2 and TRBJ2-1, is GAGVSQSPSNKVTEKGKDVELRCDPISGHTALYWYRQSLGQGLEFLIYFQGNSAPDKSGLPSDRFSAERTGGSVSTLTIQRTQQEDSAVYLCASSLAREFSYNEQFFGPGTRLTVL.

CDR3 coding DNA: TGTGCCTGCCTCTTCGAGGGAGTTCTGGAGGGCTACACCTTC. Encoded protein: CACLFEGVLEGYTF. The chain carries TRBV30 and TRBJ1-2; D is unclear. This CDR3 has 14 amino acids. V was clipped by 6 bases and J by 8 bases, with 22 bases between them. Per germline, CDR1 GTSNPN and CDR2 SVGIG (reference sequence).

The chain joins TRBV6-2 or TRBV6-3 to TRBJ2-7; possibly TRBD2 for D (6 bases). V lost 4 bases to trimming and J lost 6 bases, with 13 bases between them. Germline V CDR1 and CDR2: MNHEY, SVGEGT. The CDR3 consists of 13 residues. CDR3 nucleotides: TGTGCCAGCAGTTCCGGGAGCCGACGCGAGCAGTACTTC. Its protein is CASSSGSRREQYF.

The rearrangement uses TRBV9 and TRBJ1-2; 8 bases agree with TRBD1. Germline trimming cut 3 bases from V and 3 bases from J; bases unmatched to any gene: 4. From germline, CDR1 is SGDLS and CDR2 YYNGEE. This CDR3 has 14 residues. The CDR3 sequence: CASSAQTGDYGYTF. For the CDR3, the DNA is TGTGCCAGCAGCGCTCAGACAGGGGACTATGGCTACACCTTC.

The CDR3: CASAQTGNGYTF. CDR3 DNA: TGTGCCAGCGCCCAGACAGGGAATGGCTACACCTTC. The genes are TRBV13 and TRBJ1-2; 7 positions match TRBD1. The CDR3 spans 12 residues. J was trimmed by 6 bases and V by 8 bases; bases with no gene match: 6. Per germline, CDR1 PRHDT and CDR2 FYEKMQ (reference sequence).

CDR3 nucleotide sequence: TGCGCCAGCAGCTTGGAAGAGGGCGGGAACACTGAAGCTTTCTTT. Translation: CASSLEEGGNTEAFF. The chain joins TRBV5-1 to TRBJ1-1; no definite D call. The CDR3 consists of 15 residues. Germline V gene lookup returns CDR1 SGHRS and CDR2 YFSETQ. V lost 0 bases and J 1 base, leaving 10 bases between the germline ends.

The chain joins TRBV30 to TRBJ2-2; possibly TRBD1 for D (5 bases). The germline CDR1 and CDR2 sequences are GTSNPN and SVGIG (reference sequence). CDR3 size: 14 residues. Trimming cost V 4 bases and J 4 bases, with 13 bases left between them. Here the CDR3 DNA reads TGTGCCTGGATGGGCCAGGGCGGCACCGGGGAGCTGTTTTTT. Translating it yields CAWMGQGGTGELFF.

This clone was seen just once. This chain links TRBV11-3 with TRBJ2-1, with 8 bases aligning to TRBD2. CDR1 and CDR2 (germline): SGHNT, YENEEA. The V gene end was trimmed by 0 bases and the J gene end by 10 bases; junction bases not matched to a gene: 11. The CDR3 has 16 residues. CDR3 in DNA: TGTGCCAGCAGCTTAGATGGGAGCGGGAGTAGACGGGAGCAGTTCTTC. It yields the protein CASSLDGSGSRREQFF.

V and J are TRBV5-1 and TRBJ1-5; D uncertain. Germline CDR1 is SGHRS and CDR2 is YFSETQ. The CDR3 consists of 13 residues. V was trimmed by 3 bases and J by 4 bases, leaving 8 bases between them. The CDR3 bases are TGCGCCAGCAGCTGGACGGGGAATCAGCCCCAGCATTTT. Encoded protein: CASSWTGNQPQHF.

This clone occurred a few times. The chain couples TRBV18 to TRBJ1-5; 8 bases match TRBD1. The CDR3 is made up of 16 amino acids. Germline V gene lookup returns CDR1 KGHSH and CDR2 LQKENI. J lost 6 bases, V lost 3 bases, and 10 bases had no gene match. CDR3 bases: TGTGCCAGCTCACCTGGGTCGGACAGGGCTGGTCAGCCCCAGCATTTT. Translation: CASSPGSDRAGQPQHF.

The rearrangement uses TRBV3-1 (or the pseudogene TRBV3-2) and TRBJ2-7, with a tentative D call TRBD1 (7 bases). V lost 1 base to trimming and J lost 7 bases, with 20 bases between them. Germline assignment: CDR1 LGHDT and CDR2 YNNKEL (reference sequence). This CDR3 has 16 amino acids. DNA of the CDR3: TGTGCCAGCAGCCAAGGGGCCCAGGGGGGCGCGGCGGAGCAGTACTTC. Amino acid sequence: CASSQGAQGGAAEQYF.

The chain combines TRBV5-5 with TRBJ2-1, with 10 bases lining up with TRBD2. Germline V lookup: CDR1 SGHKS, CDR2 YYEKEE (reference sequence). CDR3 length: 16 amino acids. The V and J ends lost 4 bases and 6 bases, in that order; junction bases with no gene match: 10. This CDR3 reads CASSEVWLAGVNEQFF. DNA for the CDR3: TGTGCCAGCAGCGAGGTATGGCTAGCGGGAGTCAATGAGCAGTTCTTC.

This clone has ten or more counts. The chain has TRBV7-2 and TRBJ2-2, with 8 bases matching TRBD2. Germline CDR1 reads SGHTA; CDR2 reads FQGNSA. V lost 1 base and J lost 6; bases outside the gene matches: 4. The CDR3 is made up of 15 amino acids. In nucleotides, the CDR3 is TGTGCCAGCAGCTTAGTGCTAGCGGGTGCCGGGGAGCTGTTTTTT. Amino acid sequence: CASSLVLAGAGELFF.

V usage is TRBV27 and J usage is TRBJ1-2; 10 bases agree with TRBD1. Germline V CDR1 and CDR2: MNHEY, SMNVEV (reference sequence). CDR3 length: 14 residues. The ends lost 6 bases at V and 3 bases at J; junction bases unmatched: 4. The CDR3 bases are TGTGCCAGCAGAAGACAGGGGGCGGACTATGGCTACACCTTC. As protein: CASRRQGADYGYTF.

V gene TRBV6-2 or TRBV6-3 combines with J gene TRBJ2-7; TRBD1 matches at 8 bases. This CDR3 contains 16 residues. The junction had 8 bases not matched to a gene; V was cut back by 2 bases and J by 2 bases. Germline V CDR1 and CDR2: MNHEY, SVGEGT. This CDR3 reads CASSYNRGTTAYEQYF. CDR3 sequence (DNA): TGTGCCAGCAGTTACAACAGGGGGACGACAGCCTACGAGCAGTACTTC.